These 10 T cell receptor beta chains were all obtained from the same sample, sequenced in a study of T-cell reconstitution after alpha-beta-depleted transplantation in children. Researchers prepared the TCRbeta library using unique molecular identifiers, the study reports. TCRdb reprocessed the PCR reads via MiXCR and lists one record per CDR3 protein. The table lists roughly 500,000 distinct CDR3 sequences, 30% to 35% of them singletons. This sample comprised PBMCs from the stem cell graft donor, obtained from the stem cell graft. The receptors come from a human donor who donated a stem cell graft to a child with aplastic anemia.

The J gene is TRBJ1-6, the V gene TRBV19, with D possibly TRBD1 on 6 matching bases. Germline V gene lookup returns CDR1 LNHDA and CDR2 SQIVND (reference sequence). The length of the CDR3 is 17 residues. V was shortened by 4 bases and J by 7 bases, with 20 bases between the two germline ends. The CDR3 spells CASSREGHLESNSPLHF. Written as DNA, the CDR3 is TGTGCCAGTAGTAGAGAGGGACACCTTGAATCGAATTCACCCCTCCACTTT. The full variable domain, in which reference TRBV19 and TRBJ1-6 provide the parts outside the CDR3, is DGGITQSPKYLFRKEGQNVTLSCEQNLNHDAMYWYRQDPGQGLRLIYYSQIVNDFQKGDIAEGYSVSREKKESFPLTVTSAQKNPTAFYLCASSREGHLESNSPLHFGNGTRLTVT.

The V and J genes are TRBV5-6 and TRBJ2-3; maybe TRBD2 (5 bases). CDR3 length: 14 amino acids. V was clipped by 4 bases and J by 6 bases, with 15 bases between them. The germline CDR1 and CDR2 sequences are SGHDT and YYEEEE. The DNA for the CDR3 is TGTGCCAGCAGCGCGAGGCCCCCGGGGGATACGCAGTATTTT. It encodes CASSARPPGDTQYF.

The V and J genes are TRBV4-1 and TRBJ2-1, with D tentatively TRBD2 (5 bases). Germline V lookup: CDR1 MGHRA, CDR2 YSYEKL. Between the trimmed V and J ends, which lost 1 base and 7 bases, there was a span of 11 bases. This CDR3 region has 14 residues. CDR3 protein: CASSQVGWENEQFF. The CDR3 DNA reads as TGCGCCAGCAGCCAAGTAGGATGGGAGAATGAGCAGTTCTTC.

This clonotype was detected once. The J gene is TRBJ2-5, the V gene TRBV20-1, with D possibly being TRBD1 or TRBD2 (5 bases each). In germline, CDR1 is DFQATT, CDR2 SNEGSKA (reference sequence). The CDR3 extends over 13 amino acids. V shed 6 bases and J shed 9 bases, with 20 bases lying between them. The CDR3 DNA is TGCAGTGCGCCTTCCTGGGGCGAGGAGGCCCAGTACTTC. Residues: CSAPSWGEEAQYF.

The genes are TRBV6-2 or TRBV6-3 and TRBJ2-1; D not resolved. Germline CDR1 and CDR2: MNHEY and SVGEGT. This CDR3 has 11 amino acids. Trimming removed 7 bases at V and 3 bases at J, with 4 bases between. The CDR3 DNA sequence: TGTGCCAGCACCAGCTACAATGAGCAGTTCTTC. This encodes CASTSYNEQFF.

Here the CDR3 reads CSVELKDRAYNEQFF. The CDR3, as DNA: TGCAGCGTTGAATTAAAGGACAGGGCCTACAATGAGCAGTTCTTC. The rearrangement links TRBV29-1 to TRBJ2-1; 8 positions match TRBD1. Germline V lookup: CDR1 SQVTM, CDR2 ANQGSEA. This CDR3 has 15 residues. The junction had 5 bases not matched to a gene; V was cut back by 2 bases and J by 2 bases.

This clonotype was seen more than once but under ten times. V usage is TRBV29-1 and J usage is TRBJ1-3; D is ambiguous. V was cut by 4 bases and J by 4 bases, with 11 bases left in between. Per germline, CDR1 SQVTM and CDR2 ANQGSEA. This CDR3 contains 13 residues. The CDR3 is CSVVSLVGNTIYF. CDR3 coding DNA: TGCAGCGTTGTCAGCCTAGTCGGAAACACCATATATTTT.

V is TRBV18 and J is TRBJ2-1; D remains ambiguous. The CDR3 consists of 13 residues. The germline V and J ends were trimmed by 2 bases and 5 bases, with 7 bases remaining between them. From germline, CDR1 is KGHSH and CDR2 LQKENI. The CDR3 region is CASSPRPDNEQFF. The CDR3 DNA reads as TGTGCCAGCTCACCAAGGCCCGACAATGAGCAGTTCTTC.

The chain recombines TRBV11-2 with TRBJ2-7; weak D call: TRBD1 (6 bases). Trimming removed 6 bases from V and 4 bases from J, with 22 bases in between. The germline CDR1 and CDR2 sequences are SGHAT and FQNNGV. The CDR3 totals 16 residues. CDR3 sequence reads: CASSPFQGRGAYEQYF. DNA for the CDR3: TGTGCCAGCAGTCCCTTCCAGGGGAGAGGTGCGTACGAGCAGTACTTC.

This clonotype was picked up a small number of times. V usage is TRBV15 and J usage is TRBJ2-1; D ambiguous. V was shortened by 5 bases and J by 0 bases, with 11 bases between the two germline ends. This CDR3 has 15 residues. Germline CDR1 is LNHNV and CDR2 is YYDKDF (reference sequence). In nucleotides, the CDR3 is TGTGCCACCAGCGTAGACTTGCTCTCCTACAATGAGCAGTTCTTC. Translation gives CATSVDLLSYNEQFF.